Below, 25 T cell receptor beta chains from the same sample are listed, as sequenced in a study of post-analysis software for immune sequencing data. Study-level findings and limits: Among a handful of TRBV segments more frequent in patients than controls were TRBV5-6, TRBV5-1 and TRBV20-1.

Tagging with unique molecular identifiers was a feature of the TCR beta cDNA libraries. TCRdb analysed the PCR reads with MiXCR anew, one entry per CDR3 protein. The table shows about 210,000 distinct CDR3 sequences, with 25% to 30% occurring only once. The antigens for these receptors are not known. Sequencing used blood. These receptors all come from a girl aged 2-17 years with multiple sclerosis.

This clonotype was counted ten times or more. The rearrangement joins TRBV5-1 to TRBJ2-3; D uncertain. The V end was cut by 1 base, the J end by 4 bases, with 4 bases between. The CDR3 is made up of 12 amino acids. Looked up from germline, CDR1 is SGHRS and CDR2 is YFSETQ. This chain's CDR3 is CASSLFSDTQYF. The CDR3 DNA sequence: TGCGCCAGCAGCTTGTTTTCAGATACGCAGTATTTT.

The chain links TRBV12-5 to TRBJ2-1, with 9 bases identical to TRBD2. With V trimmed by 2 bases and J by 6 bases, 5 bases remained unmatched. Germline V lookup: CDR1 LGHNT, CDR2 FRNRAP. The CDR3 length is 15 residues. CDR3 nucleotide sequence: TGTGCTAGTGGTTTGCGGCTAGCGGGACCCAATGAGCAGTTCTTC. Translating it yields CASGLRLAGPNEQFF.

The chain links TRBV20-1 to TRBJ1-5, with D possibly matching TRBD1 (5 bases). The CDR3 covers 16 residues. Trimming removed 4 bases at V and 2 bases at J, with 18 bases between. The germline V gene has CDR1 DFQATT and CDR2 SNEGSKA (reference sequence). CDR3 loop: CSATLDSGRGNQPQHF. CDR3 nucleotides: TGCAGTGCTACCCTCGACAGTGGTCGTGGCAATCAGCCCCAGCATTTT.

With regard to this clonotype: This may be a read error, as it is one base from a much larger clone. The CDR3 nucleotides are TGCAGCGTTGAGTCCGTAACCAAAAACATTCAGTACTTC. It yields the protein CSVESVTKNIQYF. J is TRBJ2-4 and V is TRBV29-1, with unresolved D. CDR3 length equals 13 residues. V was shortened by 3 bases and J by 2 bases, with 8 bases between the two germline ends. Germline V lookup: CDR1 SQVTM, CDR2 ANQGSEA.

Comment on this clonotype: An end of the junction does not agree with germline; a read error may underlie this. CDR3 sequence (DNA): TGTGCCGGCTCACCCCGGACTACCTCCACCGGGGAGCTGTTTTTT. This gives the protein CAGSPRTTSTGELFF. This rearrangement joins TRBV18 to TRBJ2-2; tentative D call: TRBD2 (6 bases). The CDR3 totals 15 residues. CDR1 KGHSH and CDR2 LQKENI come from the germline V gene.

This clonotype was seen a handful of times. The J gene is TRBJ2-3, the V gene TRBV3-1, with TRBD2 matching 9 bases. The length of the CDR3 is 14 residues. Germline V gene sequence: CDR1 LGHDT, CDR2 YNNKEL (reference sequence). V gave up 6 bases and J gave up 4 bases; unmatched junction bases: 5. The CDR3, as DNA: TGTGCCAGCAGTCCTAGCGGGGCTGCAGATACGCAGTATTTT. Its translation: CASSPSGAADTQYF.

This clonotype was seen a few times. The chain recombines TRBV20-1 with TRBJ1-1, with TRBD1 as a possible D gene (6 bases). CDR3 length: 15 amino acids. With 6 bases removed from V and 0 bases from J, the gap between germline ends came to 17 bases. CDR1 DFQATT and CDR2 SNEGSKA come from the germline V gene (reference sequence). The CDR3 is CSARGGGRVNTEAFF. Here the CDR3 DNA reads TGCAGTGCACGAGGGGGGGGCCGAGTGAACACTGAAGCTTTCTTT.

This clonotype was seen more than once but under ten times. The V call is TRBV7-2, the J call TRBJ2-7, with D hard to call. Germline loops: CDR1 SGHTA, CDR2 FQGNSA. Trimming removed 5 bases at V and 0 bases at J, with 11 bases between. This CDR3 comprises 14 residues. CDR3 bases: TGTGCCAGCAGCATTATAAGGCCCTCCTACGAGCAGTACTTC. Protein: CASSIIRPSYEQYF.

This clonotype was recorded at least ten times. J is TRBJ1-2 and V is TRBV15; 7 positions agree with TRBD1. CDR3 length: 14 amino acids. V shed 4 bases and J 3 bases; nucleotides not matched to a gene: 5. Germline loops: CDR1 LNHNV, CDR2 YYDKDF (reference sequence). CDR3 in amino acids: CATSKQGIDYGYTF. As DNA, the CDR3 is TGTGCCACCAGCAAACAGGGGATTGACTATGGCTACACCTTC.

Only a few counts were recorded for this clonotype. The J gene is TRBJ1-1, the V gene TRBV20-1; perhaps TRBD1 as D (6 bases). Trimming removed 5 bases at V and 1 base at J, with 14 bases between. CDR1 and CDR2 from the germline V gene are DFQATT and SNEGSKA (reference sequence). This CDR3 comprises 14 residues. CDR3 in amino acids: CSAALRTANTEAFF. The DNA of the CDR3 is TGCAGTGCTGCCCTCCGGACAGCGAACACTGAAGCTTTCTTT.

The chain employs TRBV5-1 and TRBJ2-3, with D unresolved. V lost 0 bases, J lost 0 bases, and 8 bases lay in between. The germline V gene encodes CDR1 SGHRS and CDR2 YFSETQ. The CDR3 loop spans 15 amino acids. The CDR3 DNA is TGCGCCAGCAGCTTGGCCCCTGAAAGCACAGATACGCAGTATTTT. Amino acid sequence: CASSLAPESTDTQYF.

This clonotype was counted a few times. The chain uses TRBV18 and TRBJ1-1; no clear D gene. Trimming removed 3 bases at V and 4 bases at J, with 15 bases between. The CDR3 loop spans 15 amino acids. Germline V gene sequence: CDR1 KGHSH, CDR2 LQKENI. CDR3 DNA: TGTGCCAGCTCACCGGCGGGCGGGGTGGGCACTGAAGCTTTCTTT. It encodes CASSPAGGVGTEAFF.

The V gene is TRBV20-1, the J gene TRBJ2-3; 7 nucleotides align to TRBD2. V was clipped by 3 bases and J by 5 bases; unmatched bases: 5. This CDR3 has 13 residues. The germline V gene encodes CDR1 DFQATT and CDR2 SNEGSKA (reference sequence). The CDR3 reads CSASRTSRDTQYF. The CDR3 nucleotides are TGCAGTGCTAGCCGGACTAGTAGAGATACGCAGTATTTT.

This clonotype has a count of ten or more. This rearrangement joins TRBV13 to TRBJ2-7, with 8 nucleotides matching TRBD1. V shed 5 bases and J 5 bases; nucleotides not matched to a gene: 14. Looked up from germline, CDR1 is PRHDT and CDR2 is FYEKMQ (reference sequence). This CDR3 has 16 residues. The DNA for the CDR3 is TGTGCCAGCAGCCCCACCCAAGACAGGGGTATGAACGAGCAGTACTTC. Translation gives CASSPTQDRGMNEQYF.

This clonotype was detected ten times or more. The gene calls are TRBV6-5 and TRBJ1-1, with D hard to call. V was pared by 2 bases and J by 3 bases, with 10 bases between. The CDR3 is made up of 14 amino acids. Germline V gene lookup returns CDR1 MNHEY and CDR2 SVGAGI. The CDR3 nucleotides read TGTGCCAGCAGTTACACAGACGGGGACACTGAAGCTTTCTTT. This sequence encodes CASSYTDGDTEAFF.

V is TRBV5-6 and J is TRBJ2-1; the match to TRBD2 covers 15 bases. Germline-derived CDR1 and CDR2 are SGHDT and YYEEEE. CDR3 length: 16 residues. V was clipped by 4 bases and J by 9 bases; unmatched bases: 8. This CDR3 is CASSEGLAGGRGEQFF. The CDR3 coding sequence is TGTGCCAGCAGCGAGGGACTAGCGGGAGGAAGAGGTGAGCAGTTCTTC.

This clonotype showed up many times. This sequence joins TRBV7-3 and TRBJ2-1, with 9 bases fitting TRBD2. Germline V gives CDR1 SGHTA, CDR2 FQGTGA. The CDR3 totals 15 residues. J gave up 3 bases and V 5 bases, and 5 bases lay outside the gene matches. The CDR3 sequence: CASSPSGGFYNEQFF. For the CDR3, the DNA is TGTGCCAGCAGCCCAAGCGGGGGGTTCTACAATGAGCAGTTCTTC.

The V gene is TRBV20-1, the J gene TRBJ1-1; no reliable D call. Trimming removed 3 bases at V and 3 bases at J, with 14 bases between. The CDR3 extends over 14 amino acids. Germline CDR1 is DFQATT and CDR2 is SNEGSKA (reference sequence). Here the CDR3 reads CSASNGGWDTEAFF. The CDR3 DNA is TGCAGTGCTAGTAATGGAGGATGGGACACTGAAGCTTTCTTT.

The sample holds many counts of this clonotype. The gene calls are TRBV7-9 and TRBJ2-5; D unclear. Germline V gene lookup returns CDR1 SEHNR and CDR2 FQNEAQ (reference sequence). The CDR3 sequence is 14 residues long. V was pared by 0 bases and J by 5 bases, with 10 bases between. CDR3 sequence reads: CASSLAGRMETQYF. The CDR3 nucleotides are TGTGCCAGCAGCTTAGCGGGAAGGATGGAGACCCAGTACTTC.

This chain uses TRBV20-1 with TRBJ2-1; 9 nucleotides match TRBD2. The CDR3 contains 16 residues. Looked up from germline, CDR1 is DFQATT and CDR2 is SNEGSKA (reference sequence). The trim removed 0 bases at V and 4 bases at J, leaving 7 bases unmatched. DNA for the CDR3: TGCAGTGCTAGAGATACCCAGCGGGGGGCTTACAATGAGCAGTTCTTC. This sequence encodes CSARDTQRGAYNEQFF.

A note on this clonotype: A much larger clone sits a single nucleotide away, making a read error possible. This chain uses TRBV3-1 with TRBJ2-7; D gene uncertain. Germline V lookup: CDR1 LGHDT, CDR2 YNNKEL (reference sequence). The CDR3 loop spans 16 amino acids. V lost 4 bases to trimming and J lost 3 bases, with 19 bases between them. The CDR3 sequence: CASSLGPSPSCYEQYF. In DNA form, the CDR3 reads TGTGCCAGCAGCCTCGGGCCATCGCCCTCCTGCTACGAGCAGTACTTC.

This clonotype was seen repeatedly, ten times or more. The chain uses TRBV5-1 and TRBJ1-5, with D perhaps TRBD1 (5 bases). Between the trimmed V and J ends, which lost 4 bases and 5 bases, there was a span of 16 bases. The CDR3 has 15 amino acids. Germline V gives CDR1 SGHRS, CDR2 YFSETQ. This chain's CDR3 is CASSPGTALDQPQHF. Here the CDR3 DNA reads TGCGCCAGCAGCCCCGGGACGGCCCTGGATCAGCCCCAGCATTTT.

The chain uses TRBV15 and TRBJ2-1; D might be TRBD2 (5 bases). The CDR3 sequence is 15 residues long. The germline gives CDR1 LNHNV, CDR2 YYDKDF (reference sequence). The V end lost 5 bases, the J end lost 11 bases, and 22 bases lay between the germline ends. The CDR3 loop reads CATSSSRGSLNKQFF. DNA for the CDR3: TGTGCCACCAGCTCCTCTCGGGGTAGCCTGAATAAGCAGTTCTTC.

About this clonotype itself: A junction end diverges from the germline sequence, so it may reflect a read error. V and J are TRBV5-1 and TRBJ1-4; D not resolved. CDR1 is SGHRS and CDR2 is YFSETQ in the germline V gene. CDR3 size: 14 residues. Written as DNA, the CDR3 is TGCGCCAGCAGCGGCAGGAAGCATTACGAAAAACCGTTTTTT. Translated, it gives CASSGRKHYEKPFF.

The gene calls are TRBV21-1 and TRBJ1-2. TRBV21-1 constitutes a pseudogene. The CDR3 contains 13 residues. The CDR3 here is CASGKGANYGYTF. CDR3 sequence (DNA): TGTGCCAGCGGCAAAGGGGCCAACTATGGCTACACCTTC.